Sequencing of this T cell receptor beta chain was carried out in a study of T cell responses to AZD1222 COVID-19 vaccine. As to this clone: Its matching antigen is unknown.

Study-level findings and limits: Nearly half of spike-specific TCRs reportedly go after variant regions that carry no mutations. In all cases, repertoires were sampled only after the peak T cell response. At baseline, seropositivity was found in only six or seven AZD1222 recipients. Spike was spanned by vaccine-associated CD4 TCRs, which were dominant at 160-218 and 743-854.

V was clipped by 7 bases and J by 1 base, with 13 bases between them. Germline V CDR1 and CDR2: MNHEY, SVGAGI. There are 14 residues in the CDR3. Produced via immunoSEQ multiplex PCR; TCRdb's table is partial and in-frame only. The sample contains fewer than 250,000 clones, under 95% of which appear only once. This receptor was identified in an adult in good health. The rearrangement joins TRBV6-5 to TRBJ1-1; a possible D gene is TRBD1 (6 bases). The sample here was peripheral blood, taken on day 0 of MenACWY control vaccination. CDR3 coding DNA: TGTGCCAGCACCACACCGGGACAGAACACTGAAGCTTTCTTT. It encodes CASTTPGQNTEAFF.